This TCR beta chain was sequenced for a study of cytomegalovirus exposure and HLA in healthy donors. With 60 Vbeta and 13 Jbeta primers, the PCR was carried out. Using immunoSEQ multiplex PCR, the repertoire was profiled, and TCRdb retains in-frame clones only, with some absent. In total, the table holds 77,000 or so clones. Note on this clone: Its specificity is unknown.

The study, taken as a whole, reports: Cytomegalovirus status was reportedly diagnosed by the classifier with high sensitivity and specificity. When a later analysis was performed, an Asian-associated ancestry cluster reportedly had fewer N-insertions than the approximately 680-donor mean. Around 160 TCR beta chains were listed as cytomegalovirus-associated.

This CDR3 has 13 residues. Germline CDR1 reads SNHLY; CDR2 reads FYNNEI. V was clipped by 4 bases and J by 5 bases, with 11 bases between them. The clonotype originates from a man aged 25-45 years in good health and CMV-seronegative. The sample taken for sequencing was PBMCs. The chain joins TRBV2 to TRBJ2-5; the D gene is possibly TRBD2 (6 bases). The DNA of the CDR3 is TGTGCCAGCAGTGCGGGGGATTTTGAGACCCAGTACTTC. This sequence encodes CASSAGDFETQYF.